This entry lists 8 T cell receptor beta chains sequenced from one sample in a study of molecular identifiers for immune sequencing clone quantification. TCRdb reanalysed the PCR reads using MiXCR and keeps one entry per CDR3 protein. The table records about half a million distinct CDR3 sequences, approximately 25% of them present only once. Sequenced input: naive CD8+ T cells from blood, with Jurkat cell RNA spiked in. The sample's subset: FACS-sorted CD8+CD4-CCR7+CD45RA+ naive T cells. All receptors derive from a human donor in good health. Some libraries in this study had Jurkat cell RNA spiked in.

This clonotype was seen a few times. V gene TRBV7-9 combines with J gene TRBJ2-5; 9 bases agree with TRBD2. The CDR3 extends over 18 amino acids. The V and J ends lost 0 bases and 4 bases, in that order; junction bases with no gene match: 12. From germline, CDR1 is SEHNR and CDR2 FQNEAQ (reference sequence). The CDR3: CASSLAPLFGLARETQYF. The DNA of the CDR3 is TGTGCCAGCAGCTTAGCCCCCCTATTTGGACTAGCGAGAGAGACCCAGTACTTC.

The V and J genes are TRBV20-1 and TRBJ2-3; the D call may be TRBD1 or TRBD2 (5 bases each). The V end lost 3 bases, the J end lost 0 bases, and 28 bases lay between the germline ends. CDR1 and CDR2 from the germline V gene are DFQATT and SNEGSKA (reference sequence). This CDR3 has 20 amino acids. The CDR3 nucleotides are TGCAGTGCTAGGTCTATAACTTCGGGAAGAGAGGGGAGAAGCACAGATACGCAGTATTTT. Translating gives CSARSITSGREGRSTDTQYF.

The chain combines TRBV12-3 or TRBV12-4 with TRBJ1-5, with 7 bases identical to TRBD1. Trimming removed 1 base from V and 10 bases from J; junction bases left unmatched: 7. The length of the CDR3 is 14 residues. The CDR3 bases are TGTGCCAGCAGTTTAGGGGACAGATCGCAACCCCAGCATTTT. Translated: CASSLGDRSQPQHF.

Points on this clonotype: This may come from a read error, since a much larger clone is one base off. V is TRBV6-2 or TRBV6-3 and J is TRBJ1-1; D unresolved. This CDR3 comprises 15 residues. V was cut by 0 bases and J by 4 bases, with 12 bases left in between. Germline V gene sequence: CDR1 MNHEY, CDR2 SVGEGT. CDR3 sequence: CASSYSPNPSTEAFF. The CDR3 DNA reads TGTGCCAGCAGTTACTCCCCAAACCCGAGCACTGAAGCTTTCTTT.

Comment on this clonotype: A much bigger clone sits one base away, suggesting this may be a read error. The genes are TRBV7-2 and TRBJ1-6; D not resolved. CDR1 and CDR2 (germline): SGHTA, FQGNSA. This CDR3 is built from 18 residues. The V and J ends lost 1 base and 0 bases respectively, with 13 bases between them. The CDR3: CASSLEDGVRSYNSPLHF. The CDR3 region has the DNA TGTGCCAGCAGCTTAGAGGACGGAGTACGCTCCTATAATTCACCCCTCCACTTT.

This clonotype was observed at least ten times. The V gene is TRBV7-9, the J gene TRBJ1-2; 8 positions agree with TRBD1. Germline lookup yields CDR1 SEHNR and CDR2 FQNEAQ (reference sequence). The CDR3 sequence is 15 residues long. The V gene end was trimmed by 2 bases and the J gene end by 2 bases; junction bases not matched to a gene: 4. CDR3 amino acids: CASSLRTGRNYGYTF. CDR3 DNA sequence: TGTGCCAGCAGCTTAAGGACAGGGAGGAACTATGGCTACACCTTC. The complete variable domain, with remaining parts taken from reference TRBV7-9 and TRBJ1-2, reads DTGVSQNPRHKITKRGQNVTFRCDPISEHNRLYWYRQTLGQGPEFLTYFQNEAQLEKSRLLSDRFSAERPKGSFSTLEIQRTEQGDSAMYLCASSLRTGRNYGYTFGSGTRLTVV.

This clonotype has at least ten counts. J is TRBJ2-7 and V is TRBV19, with D hard to call. The germline V gene encodes CDR1 LNHDA and CDR2 SQIVND (reference sequence). Trimming left V 4 bases short and J 0 bases short, with 7 bases between. The CDR3 is 13 residues long. CDR3 coding DNA: TGTGCCAGTAGTAAAACAGACTCCTACGAGCAGTACTTC. Translation gives CASSKTDSYEQYF.

The gene calls are TRBV6-5 and TRBJ1-3, with a possible D match to TRBD1 (5 bases). This CDR3 has 17 amino acids. V lost 2 bases and J lost 0, with 14 bases in between. Germline assignment: CDR1 MNHEY and CDR2 SVGAGI. The CDR3 protein is CASSYKTGTDSGNTIYF. CDR3 DNA: TGTGCCAGCAGTTACAAAACTGGGACTGACTCTGGAAACACCATATATTTT.